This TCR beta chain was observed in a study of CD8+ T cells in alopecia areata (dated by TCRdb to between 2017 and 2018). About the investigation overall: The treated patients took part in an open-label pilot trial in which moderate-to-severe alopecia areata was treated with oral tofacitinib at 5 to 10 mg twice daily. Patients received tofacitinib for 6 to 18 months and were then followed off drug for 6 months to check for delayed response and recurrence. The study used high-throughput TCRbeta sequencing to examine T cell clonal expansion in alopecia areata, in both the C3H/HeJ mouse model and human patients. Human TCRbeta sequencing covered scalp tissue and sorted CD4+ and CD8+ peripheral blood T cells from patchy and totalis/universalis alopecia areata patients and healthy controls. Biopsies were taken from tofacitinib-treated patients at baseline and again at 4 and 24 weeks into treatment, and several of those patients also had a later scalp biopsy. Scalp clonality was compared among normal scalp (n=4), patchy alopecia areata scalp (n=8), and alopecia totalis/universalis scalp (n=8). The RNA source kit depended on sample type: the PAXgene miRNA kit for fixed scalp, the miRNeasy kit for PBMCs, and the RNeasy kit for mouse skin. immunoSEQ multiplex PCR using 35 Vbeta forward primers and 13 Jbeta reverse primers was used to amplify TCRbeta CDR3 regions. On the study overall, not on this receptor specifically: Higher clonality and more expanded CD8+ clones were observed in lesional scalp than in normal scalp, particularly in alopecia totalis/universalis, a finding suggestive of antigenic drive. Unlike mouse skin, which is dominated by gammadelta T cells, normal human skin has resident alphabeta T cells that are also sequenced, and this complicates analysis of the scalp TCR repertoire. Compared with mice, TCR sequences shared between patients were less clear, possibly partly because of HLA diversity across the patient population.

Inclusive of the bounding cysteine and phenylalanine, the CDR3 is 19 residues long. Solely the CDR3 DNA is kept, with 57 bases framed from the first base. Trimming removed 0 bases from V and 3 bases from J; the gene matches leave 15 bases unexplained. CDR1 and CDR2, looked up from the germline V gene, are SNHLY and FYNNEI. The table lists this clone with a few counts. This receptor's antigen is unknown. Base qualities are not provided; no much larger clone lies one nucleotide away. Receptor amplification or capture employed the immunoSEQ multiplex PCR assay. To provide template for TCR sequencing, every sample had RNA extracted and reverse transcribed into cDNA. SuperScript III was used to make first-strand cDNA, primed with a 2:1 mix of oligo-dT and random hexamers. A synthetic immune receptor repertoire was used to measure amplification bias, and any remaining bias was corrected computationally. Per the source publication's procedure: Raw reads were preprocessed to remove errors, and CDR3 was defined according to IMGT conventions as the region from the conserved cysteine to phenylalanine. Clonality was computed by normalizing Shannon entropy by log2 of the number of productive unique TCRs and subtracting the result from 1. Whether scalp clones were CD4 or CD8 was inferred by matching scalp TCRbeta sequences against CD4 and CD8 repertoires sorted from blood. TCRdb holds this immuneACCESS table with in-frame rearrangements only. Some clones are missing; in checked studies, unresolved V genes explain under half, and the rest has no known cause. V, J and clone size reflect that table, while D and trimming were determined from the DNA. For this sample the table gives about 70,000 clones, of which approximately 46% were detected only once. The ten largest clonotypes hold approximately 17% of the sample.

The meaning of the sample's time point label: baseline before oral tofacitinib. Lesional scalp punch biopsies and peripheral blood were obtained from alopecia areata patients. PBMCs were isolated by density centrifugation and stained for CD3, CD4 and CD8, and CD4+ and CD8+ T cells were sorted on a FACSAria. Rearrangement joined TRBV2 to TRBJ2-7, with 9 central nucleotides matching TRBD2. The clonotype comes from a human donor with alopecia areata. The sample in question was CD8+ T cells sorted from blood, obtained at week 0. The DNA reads TGTGCCAGCAGTGAAGCTGGCCTAGCGGGAAACCGAACAGACTACGAGCAGTACTTC. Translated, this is CASSEAGLAGNRTDYEQYF.